These T cell receptor beta chains were read from a single sample in a study of T cells in Graves' hyperthyroidism and ophthalmopathy. MiXCR was run by TCRdb on the multiplex PCR reads, yielding one entry per CDR3 protein. The sample has fewer than 350,000 distinct CDR3 sequences, around a fifth seen once; the top ten hold about 50%. Sample: blood. The receptors stem from a woman between 50 and 59 years old with Graves' hyperthyroidism. Each CDR3 is given with its conserved first and last residue. Each record gives: clone size, J gene, D gene, V gene, CDR3 protein, CDR3 DNA. D genes are given only for firm matches. Rows may omit the clone size; those that give it use once, few, many or a size class.

clone_size: many; j_call: TRBJ1-2; d_call: TRBD1; v_call: TRBV12-3/TRBV12-4; cdr3_aa: CASSSYRDRGLSYTF; cdr3_nt: TGTGCCAGCAGTTCTTACCGGGACAGGGGGCTGAGCTACACCTTC
clone_size: many; j_call: TRBJ2-1; d_call: -; v_call: TRBV3-1; cdr3_aa: CASSQGRLDYNEQFF; cdr3_nt: TGTGCCAGCAGCCAAGGCAGACTAGACTACAATGAGCAGTTCTTC
clone_size: many; j_call: TRBJ1-1; d_call: -; v_call: TRBV7-8; cdr3_aa: CASSLGRRKGTEAFF; cdr3_nt: TGTGCCAGCAGCTTAGGACGGAGGAAGGGCACTGAAGCTTTCTTT
clone_size: -; j_call: TRBJ1-6; d_call: -; v_call: TRBV4-1; cdr3_aa: CASSQDRQVYNSPPHF; cdr3_nt: TGCGCCAGCAGCCAAGATCGGCAGGTCTATAATTCACCCCCCCACTTT
clone_size: many; j_call: TRBJ2-3; d_call: TRBD2; v_call: TRBV11-2; cdr3_aa: CASSLVGGGPPDTQYF; cdr3_nt: TGTGCCAGCAGCTTAGTGGGCGGGGGGCCGCCAGATACGCAGTATTTT
clone_size: few; j_call: TRBJ2-1; d_call: -; v_call: TRBV30; cdr3_aa: CAWGVRTIGSRIGQFF; cdr3_nt: TGTGCCTGGGGTGTACGGACTATCGGGAGTCGGATCGGGCAGTTCTTC
clone_size: many; j_call: TRBJ2-1; d_call: TRBD2; v_call: TRBV28; cdr3_aa: CASSFAGTSGRIVGSYNEQFF; cdr3_nt: TGTGCCAGCAGTTTTGCCGGGACTAGCGGGAGGATAGTAGGCTCCTACAATGAGCAGTTCTTC
clone_size: -; j_call: TRBJ2-7; d_call: TRBD1; v_call: TRBV15; cdr3_aa: CATNRAPDRGGYEQYF; cdr3_nt: TGTGCCACCAACAGAGCCCCGGACAGGGGAGGCTACGAGCAGTACTTC
clone_size: many; j_call: TRBJ1-1; d_call: -; v_call: TRBV12-3/TRBV12-4; cdr3_aa: CASSLYRRKNTEAFF; cdr3_nt: TGTGCCAGCAGTTTATATAGGAGAAAGAACACTGAAGCTTTCTTT
clone_size: many; j_call: TRBJ1-2; d_call: -; v_call: TRBV5-1; cdr3_aa: CASSLMEGGLYGYTF; cdr3_nt: TGCGCCAGCAGCTTGATGGAGGGAGGACTCTATGGCTACACCTTC
clone_size: -; j_call: TRBJ1-5; d_call: -; v_call: TRBV4-1; cdr3_aa: CASSQGPNSNQPQHF; cdr3_nt: TGCGCCAGCAGCCAAGGCCCCAATAGCAATCAGCCCCAGCATTTT
clone_size: -; j_call: TRBJ1-2; d_call: -; v_call: TRBV12-3/TRBV12-4; cdr3_aa: CASSFGTPGYTF; cdr3_nt: TGTGCCAGCAGTTTCGGGACGCCTGGCTACACCTTC
clone_size: many; j_call: TRBJ1-5; d_call: -; v_call: TRBV7-9; cdr3_aa: CASSSNGWEPQHF; cdr3_nt: TGTGCCAGCAGCAGCAACGGTTGGGAGCCCCAGCATTTT
clone_size: many; j_call: TRBJ2-7; d_call: -; v_call: TRBV27; cdr3_aa: CASSPGGEVLYEQYF; cdr3_nt: TGTGCCAGCAGCCCAGGGGGGGAGGTCCTCTACGAGCAGTACTTC
clone_size: few; j_call: TRBJ1-2; d_call: -; v_call: TRBV5-4; cdr3_aa: CASSLGQWSYTF; cdr3_nt: TGTGCCAGCAGCTTGGGCCAGTGGAGCTACACCTTC
clone_size: many; j_call: TRBJ1-5; d_call: -; v_call: TRBV2; cdr3_aa: CASSEGSSNQPQHF; cdr3_nt: TGTGCCAGCAGTGAAGGGAGTAGCAATCAGCCCCAGCATTTT
clone_size: many; j_call: TRBJ1-1; d_call: -; v_call: TRBV11-2; cdr3_aa: CASSTRQLLNTEAFF; cdr3_nt: TGTGCCAGCAGCACCAGACAGCTTTTGAACACTGAAGCTTTCTTT
clone_size: many; j_call: TRBJ2-7; d_call: TRBD2; v_call: TRBV27; cdr3_aa: CASSLFPSGSFSEQYF; cdr3_nt: TGTGCCAGCAGTTTATTCCCCAGCGGGAGTTTTTCCGAGCAGTACTTC
clone_size: many; j_call: TRBJ2-7; d_call: TRBD1; v_call: TRBV30; cdr3_aa: CAFARGQYEQYF; cdr3_nt: TGTGCCTTCGCCAGGGGGCAGTACGAGCAGTACTTC
clone_size: -; j_call: TRBJ2-1; d_call: -; v_call: TRBV2; cdr3_aa: CASSDGGDKEFF; cdr3_nt: TGTGCCAGCAGTGACGGGGGTGACAAAGAGTTCTTC
clone_size: -; j_call: TRBJ2-3; d_call: -; v_call: TRBV13; cdr3_aa: CASSLGVGDTQYF; cdr3_nt: TGTGCCAGCAGCTTAGGCGTTGGAGATACGCAGTATTTT
clone_size: once; j_call: TRBJ1-3; d_call: -; v_call: TRBV6-5; cdr3_aa: CASSYSVRGASGNTIYF; cdr3_nt: TGTGCCAGCAGTTATTCCGTACGGGGGGCTTCTGGAAACACCATATATTTT
clone_size: -; j_call: TRBJ1-2; d_call: TRBD1; v_call: TRBV2; cdr3_aa: CASPGTGVSYGYTF; cdr3_nt: TGTGCCAGCCCCGGGACAGGGGTTAGTTATGGCTACACCTTC
clone_size: -; j_call: TRBJ2-6; d_call: -; v_call: TRBV7-3; cdr3_aa: CASSSPAGANVLTF; cdr3_nt: TGCGCCAGCAGCTCCCCAGCTGGGGCCAACGTCCTGACTTTC
clone_size: -; j_call: TRBJ2-7; d_call: TRBD1; v_call: TRBV19; cdr3_aa: CASSSRDRGLEQYF; cdr3_nt: TGTGCCAGTAGTTCCCGGGACAGGGGGCTCGAGCAGTACTTC
clone_size: -; j_call: TRBJ2-5; d_call: TRBD1; v_call: TRBV28; cdr3_aa: CASSLGEGAHETQYF; cdr3_nt: TGTGCCAGCAGTTTAGGAGAGGGGGCGCACGAGACCCAGTACTTC
clone_size: -; j_call: TRBJ2-5; d_call: -; v_call: TRBV9; cdr3_aa: CASSSNTGTQETQYF; cdr3_nt: TGTGCCAGCAGCAGTAATACCGGGACCCAAGAGACCCAGTACTTC
clone_size: many; j_call: TRBJ2-3; d_call: -; v_call: TRBV20-1; cdr3_aa: CSAREGAGGTADTQYF; cdr3_nt: TGCAGTGCTAGAGAAGGGGCAGGGGGGACGGCAGATACGCAGTATTTT
clone_size: -; j_call: TRBJ2-1; d_call: -; v_call: TRBV7-3; cdr3_aa: CASSPDYGANEQFF; cdr3_nt: TGTGCCAGCAGCCCTGACTACGGGGCTAATGAGCAGTTCTTC
clone_size: few; j_call: TRBJ2-3; d_call: -; v_call: TRBV7-9; cdr3_aa: CASSLHTVGRDTQYF; cdr3_nt: TGTGCCAGTAGTCTCCACACCGTAGGTAGAGATACGCAGTATTTT
clone_size: -; j_call: TRBJ2-1; d_call: TRBD2; v_call: TRBV2; cdr3_aa: CASSARLAGVNNEQFF; cdr3_nt: TGTGCCAGCAGTGCTCGACTAGCGGGGGTAAACAATGAGCAGTTCTTC
clone_size: -; j_call: TRBJ1-6; d_call: TRBD1; v_call: TRBV5-5; cdr3_aa: CASSLGTGDGNSPLHF; cdr3_nt: TGTGCCAGCAGCTTGGGGACAGGGGATGGTAATTCACCCCTCCACTTT
clone_size: few; j_call: TRBJ1-1; d_call: -; v_call: TRBV5-6; cdr3_aa: CASSLRLNLATEAFF; cdr3_nt: TGTGCCAGCAGCTTGCGGTTGAACTTGGCCACTGAAGCTTTCTTT
clone_size: few; j_call: TRBJ2-2; d_call: TRBD2; v_call: TRBV18; cdr3_aa: CASSPLLRGGTGELFF; cdr3_nt: TGTGCCAGCTCCCCCCTCTTGCGGGGGGGGACCGGGGAGCTGTTTTTT
clone_size: few; j_call: TRBJ2-7; d_call: TRBD1; v_call: TRBV27; cdr3_aa: CASSFRGKYNEQYF; cdr3_nt: TGTGCCAGCAGTTTCAGGGGGAAGTACAACGAGCAGTACTTC
clone_size: -; j_call: TRBJ1-5; d_call: -; v_call: TRBV20-1; cdr3_aa: CSARENIFNQPQHF; cdr3_nt: TGCAGTGCTAGAGAAAACATATTCAATCAGCCCCAGCATTTT